The present T cell receptor beta chain was sequenced within a study of control samples from healthy donors and cancer patients. Here immunoSEQ multiplex PCR was the method, and the copy in TCRdb shows in-frame clones only, minus some. The sample includes 100,000 to 120,000 clones, approximately 90% of them seen just once. The CDR3 is 15 amino acids. The germline V gene has CDR1 SGDLS and CDR2 YYNGEE. This clone occurred once. The germline gene is not matched at one end of the junction; a read error may be the cause. This same CDR3 is encoded by further DNA sequences in the sample. This chain connects TRBV9 to TRBJ2-3; TRBD2 matches 13 bases. Sequenced: PBMCs. The origin of this receptor is an older woman with lung cancer. The CDR3 reads CASSRTSGSTDTQYF. In nucleotides, the CDR3 is TGTGCCAGCAGCAGGACTAGCGGGAGCACAGATACGCAATATTTT.